These 14 T cell receptor beta chains share one sample of origin, sequenced in a study of cytomegalovirus exposure and HLA in healthy donors. Vbeta (60) and Jbeta (13) primers were used in the PCR. Method: immunoSEQ multiplex PCR; TCRdb's copy keeps in-frame clones and lacks some. This table holds 110,000 or so clones, under 70% found once. Sequencing input: PBMCs. The receptors originated from a man aged 18 to 30 in good health and CMV-seropositive.

The chain links TRBV7-9 to TRBJ1-1; D remains unclear. Trimming removed 5 bases at V and 1 base at J, with 5 bases between. The germline V gene has CDR1 SEHNR and CDR2 FQNEAQ (reference sequence). This CDR3 has 12 residues. CDR3 in amino acids: CASSNRNTEAFF. The CDR3, as DNA: TGTGCCAGCAGCAACAGGAACACTGAAGCTTTCTTT.

The chain recombines TRBV5-1 with TRBJ1-3, with 8 bases identical to TRBD1. Unmatched junction bases numbered 12, after V lost 1 base and J lost 3 bases. Germline values: CDR1 SGHRS, CDR2 YFSETQ. The CDR3 totals 18 residues. DNA of the CDR3: TGCGCCAGCAGCTTGACGGCAGGGGGCGGCTTAGGTGGAAACACCATATATTTT. It is translated as CASSLTAGGGLGGNTIYF.

The V call is TRBV29-1, the J call TRBJ2-2, with a possible D match to TRBD1 (5 bases). Germline V gives CDR1 SQVTM, CDR2 ANQGSEA. V was shortened by 4 bases and J by 4 bases, with 13 bases between the two germline ends. The CDR3 extends over 14 amino acids. CDR3 protein: CSVGAGLGTGELFF. CDR3 in DNA: TGCAGCGTTGGGGCAGGGTTAGGCACCGGGGAGCTGTTTTTT.

The chain recombines TRBV2 with TRBJ1-1, with TRBD1 as a possible D gene (6 bases). Looked up from germline, CDR1 is SNHLY and CDR2 is FYNNEI. The CDR3 extends over 15 amino acids. Trimming removed 7 bases from V and 2 bases from J, with 17 bases in between. The CDR3 DNA follows: TGTGCCAGCAACCAGTACAGGGCCGGAAACACTGAAGCTTTCTTT. Amino acid sequence: CASNQYRAGNTEAFF.

This clone was picked up a small number of times. The chain employs TRBV6-5 and TRBJ1-1; TRBD1 matches 9 bases. The germline CDR1 and CDR2 sequences are MNHEY and SVGAGI. The V segment lost 6 bases and the J segment 10 bases; nucleotides outside the gene matches: 6. CDR3 length: 12 amino acids. The CDR3 bases are TGTGCCAGCAGCACAGGGGGCGGCCGAGCTTTCTTT. Amino acid sequence: CASSTGGGRAFF.

This clone occurred a few times. This rearrangement joins TRBV9 to TRBJ1-2; tentative D call: TRBD1 (5 bases). CDR3 length equals 14 residues. V was clipped by 0 bases and J by 2 bases, with 8 bases between them. CDR1 is SGDLS and CDR2 is YYNGEE in the germline V gene. Here the CDR3 DNA reads TGTGCCAGCAGCGTAGGGGCAGGGAACTATGGCTACACCTTC. Its translation is CASSVGAGNYGYTF.

The chain uses TRBV10-1 and TRBJ1-1, with D unresolved. The ends were cut back, 6 bases at V and 7 bases at J, with 24 bases in the middle. This CDR3 has 16 residues. Germline V gives CDR1 WNHNN, CDR2 SYGVQD (reference sequence). In DNA form, the CDR3 reads TGCGCCAGCAGAGGGTCCCCACTGGACCGGGGATTTGAAGCTTTCTTT. Translated, it gives CASRGSPLDRGFEAFF.

The chain links TRBV11-1 to TRBJ1-1; 11 bases line up with TRBD1. In germline, CDR1 is SGHAT, CDR2 FQDESV (reference sequence). This CDR3 comprises 16 residues. After removal of 3 bases from V and 5 bases from J, the junction contained 8 bases not matched to a gene. The CDR3, as DNA: TGTGCCAGCAGCTTTATATACGGACAGGGGGCAACTGAAGCTTTCTTT. This codes for CASSFIYGQGATEAFF. Complete variable domain (other parts from reference TRBV11-1 and TRBJ1-1): EAEVAQSPRYKITEKSQAVAFWCDPISGHATLYWYRQILGQGPELLVQFQDESVVDDSQLPKDRFSAERLKGVDSTLKIQPAELGDSAMYLCASSFIYGQGATEAFFGQGTRLTVV.

This clone was seen a handful of times. V is TRBV28 and J is TRBJ1-4; D is uncertain. Germline V gene lookup returns CDR1 MDHEN and CDR2 SYDVKM. The CDR3 loop spans 15 amino acids. Trimming removed 6 bases at V and 5 bases at J, with 16 bases between. The CDR3 DNA reads as TGTGCCAGCAGCCTAGCGGCCGGGATAAATGAAAAACTGTTTTTT. Encoded protein: CASSLAAGINEKLFF.

The rearrangement links TRBV6-6 to TRBJ1-2; D might be TRBD1 (6 bases). CDR3 length: 16 amino acids. The ends were cut back, 6 bases at V and 3 bases at J, with 20 bases in the middle. Per the germline V gene, CDR1 is MNHNY and CDR2 is SVGAGI (reference sequence). The CDR3 nucleotides read TGTGCCAGCAGCCTACGAGGGGGGGGCATTGACTATGGCTACACCTTC. Its protein product is CASSLRGGGIDYGYTF.

The chain recombines TRBV10-3 with TRBJ1-5; the D gene is possibly TRBD1 (5 bases). Germline V CDR1 and CDR2: ENHRY, SYGVKD. The CDR3 has 14 amino acids. Deletions cut 10 bases from V and 1 base from J, with 14 bases between. The CDR3 here is CATSQGASNQPQHF. CDR3 in DNA: TGTGCCACTTCCCAAGGGGCAAGCAATCAGCCCCAGCATTTT.

CDR3 sequence (DNA): TGTGCCAGCAAAACCCAGGGGGACTCTGGAAACACCATATATTTT. It encodes CASKTQGDSGNTIYF. The gene calls are TRBV6-1 and TRBJ1-3; 7 bases agree with TRBD1. Trimming took 7 bases from V and 0 from J; bases not matched to a gene: 6. CDR1 is MNHNS and CDR2 is SASEGT in the germline V gene. The length of the CDR3 is 15 residues.

The rearrangement uses TRBV6-1 and TRBJ1-2; tentatively, D is TRBD1 (6 bases). This CDR3 has 13 residues. V was cut by 6 bases and J by 4 bases, with 12 bases left in between. Germline loops: CDR1 MNHNS, CDR2 SASEGT. As DNA, the CDR3 is TGTGCCAGCAGCGGACAGCTCATCTATGGCTACACCTTC. Translation gives CASSGQLIYGYTF.

The chain uses TRBV5-6 and TRBJ1-1; TRBD1 matches 8 bases. The germline CDR1 and CDR2 sequences are SGHDT and YYEEEE. The CDR3 length is 18 residues. V lost 2 bases, J lost 0 bases, and 12 bases stayed unmatched. Written as DNA, the CDR3 is TGTGCCAGCAGCTTAAGACAGGGGACCATCGGGGTGAACACTGAAGCTTTCTTT. Translated: CASSLRQGTIGVNTEAFF.